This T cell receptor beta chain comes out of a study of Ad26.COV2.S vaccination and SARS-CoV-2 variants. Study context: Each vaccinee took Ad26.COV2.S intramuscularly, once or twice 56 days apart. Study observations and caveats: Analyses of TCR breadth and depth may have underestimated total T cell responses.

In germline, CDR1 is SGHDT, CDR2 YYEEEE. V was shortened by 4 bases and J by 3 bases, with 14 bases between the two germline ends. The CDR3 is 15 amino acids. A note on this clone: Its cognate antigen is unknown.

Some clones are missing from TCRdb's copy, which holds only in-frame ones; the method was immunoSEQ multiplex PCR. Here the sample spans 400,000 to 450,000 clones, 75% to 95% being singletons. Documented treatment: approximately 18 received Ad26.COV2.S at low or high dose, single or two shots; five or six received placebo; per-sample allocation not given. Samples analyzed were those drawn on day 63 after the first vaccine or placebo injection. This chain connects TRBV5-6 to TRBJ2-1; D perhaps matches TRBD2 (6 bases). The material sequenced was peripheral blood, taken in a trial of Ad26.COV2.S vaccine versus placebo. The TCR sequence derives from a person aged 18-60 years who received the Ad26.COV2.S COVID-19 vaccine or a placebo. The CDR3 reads CASSRWEDFYNEQFF. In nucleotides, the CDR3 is TGTGCCAGCAGCCGTTGGGAGGACTTCTACAATGAGCAGTTCTTC.